A single sample gave rise to the 5 T cell receptor beta chains below, sequenced in a study of regulatory T cells in long-lasting Graves disease. The time point here: persistent/refractory GD, antithyroid drugs over 5 years with positive TRAb. The TCR library was made from RNA that had been extracted from PBMCs in TRIzol. Library construction for TCR beta used iRepertoire HTBI primers and Arm-PCR of CDR3 regions. Via MiXCR, TCRdb re-called the multiplex PCR reads, giving one row per CDR3 protein. The profile covers hundreds of thousands of distinct CDR3 sequences, with under 25% appearing a single time and 7.8% taken by the ten largest. This specimen consisted of peripheral blood mononuclear cells (PBMCs), obtained when the disease was refractory, from a patient treated with antithyroid drugs. All receptors come from a female donor with Graves disease.

The chain carries TRBV10-3 and TRBJ2-7; no firm D call. From germline, CDR1 is ENHRY and CDR2 SYGVKD. Deletions cut 2 bases from V and 0 bases from J, with 5 bases between. This CDR3 is built from 13 residues. As DNA, the CDR3 is TGTGCCATCAGTGAGCGGAGCTCCTACGAGCAGTACTTC. Its protein is CAISERSSYEQYF.

The sample holds many counts of this clonotype. The genes are TRBV2 and TRBJ2-7; no firm D call. Germline V gives CDR1 SNHLY, CDR2 FYNNEI. The CDR3 is 12 amino acids. Trimming pared 2 bases from V and 7 bases from J, leaving 9 bases between. This chain's CDR3 is CASSEYVREQYF. CDR3 sequence (DNA): TGTGCCAGCAGTGAATATGTCAGGGAGCAGTACTTC.

This clonotype came up many times. This sequence joins TRBV12-3 or TRBV12-4 and TRBJ2-7, with TRBD2 matching 10 bases. The CDR3 totals 17 residues. The ends lost 2 bases at V and 2 bases at J; junction bases unmatched: 9. Here the CDR3 DNA reads TGTGCCAGCAGTTTATTCAGGACTAGCGGTCACACCTACGAGCAGTACTTC. Translation gives CASSLFRTSGHTYEQYF.

This chain connects TRBV27 to TRBJ1-2; TRBD1 matches 7 bases. Germline loops: CDR1 MNHEY, CDR2 SMNVEV (reference sequence). This CDR3 comprises 15 residues. The V and J ends lost 6 bases and 4 bases, in that order; junction bases with no gene match: 11. This CDR3 reads CASSPQPGQSYGYTF. The CDR3 DNA is TGTGCCAGCAGCCCCCAGCCGGGACAGAGCTATGGCTACACCTTC.

This clonotype was recorded a few times. The rearrangement links TRBV28 to TRBJ2-7; maybe TRBD2 (6 bases). The germline gives CDR1 MDHEN, CDR2 SYDVKM. The V gene lost 6 bases and the J gene lost 5 bases, with 17 bases spanning the gap. The CDR3 has 14 amino acids. CDR3: CASRVTGTGDEQYF. The DNA of the CDR3 is TGTGCCAGCAGAGTTACCGGGACTGGGGACGAGCAGTACTTC.